The following is a T cell receptor beta chain sequence with its context. This record comes from a study of blood T cell repertoires in COVID-19. About the study: Both acute and convalescent COVID-19 samples were obtained from the United States, Italy and Spain. T cells, B-cell-depleted T cells, or PBMCs supplied cDNA or gDNA.

Germline CDR1 is ENHRY and CDR2 is SYGVKD. The CDR3 length is 11 residues. V shed 8 bases and J shed 9 bases, with 11 bases lying between them. Repertoires were generated with immunoSEQ multiplex PCR, while TCRdb's copy carries only in-frame clones and drops some. The data hold hundreds of thousands of clones, with roughly 85% observed a single time. Recruits, aged roughly 18 to 100 years, lived in under 25 US areas. Cohorts were assigned according to the clinical history that participants reported. The chain links TRBV10-3 to TRBJ2-1; the D gene is possibly TRBD2 (7 bases). This sequence originates from a young woman with acute COVID-19. Sample: PBMCs or T cells enriched from blood (not recorded which). Here the CDR3 DNA reads TGTGCCATCTGGGGGGGGCTTGAGCAGTTCTTC. This sequence encodes CAIWGGLEQFF.